Each of the 6 T cell receptor beta chains below was sequenced from the same sample in a study of blood T cell repertoires in COVID-19. Sequencing used immunoSEQ multiplex PCR; TCRdb keeps in-frame clones, though not all of them. Of hundreds of thousands of clones in the sample, approximately 90% were seen once. The specimen sequenced was peripheral blood. These TCRs come from a woman aged 18-29 years with acute or convalescent COVID-19.

The chain is built from TRBV11-2 and TRBJ2-7; 8 nucleotides match TRBD2. There are 14 residues in the CDR3. Trimming cost V 4 bases and J 2 bases; bases outside gene matches: 4. Germline assignment: CDR1 SGHAT and CDR2 FQNNGV. As DNA, the CDR3 is TGTGCCAGCAGCTCCACAGCGGGAGCCTACGAGCAGTACTTC. Protein sequence: CASSSTAGAYEQYF.

The chain employs TRBV11-2 and TRBJ1-1; D not certain. V was shortened by 6 bases and J by 8 bases, with 13 bases between the two germline ends. In germline, CDR1 is SGHAT, CDR2 FQNNGV. The CDR3 consists of 12 residues. The chain's CDR3 is CASRFTGAEAFF. The CDR3 nucleotides read TGTGCCAGCAGGTTTACCGGTGCGGAAGCTTTCTTT.

This clone was observed a single time. The chain has TRBV19 and TRBJ1-2; D might be TRBD1 (6 bases). The V and J ends lost 10 bases and 5 bases respectively, with 23 bases between them. Per germline, CDR1 LNHDA and CDR2 SQIVND (reference sequence). CDR3 length: 15 amino acids. CDR3 residues: CATLAPRGIIYGYTF. The CDR3 DNA reads as TGTGCCACCTTGGCCCCCAGGGGTATCATATATGGCTACACCTTC.

A remark on this clone: Different DNA sequences within this sample yield the same CDR3. V is TRBV30 and J is TRBJ1-5; 7 bases line up with TRBD1. CDR1 GTSNPN and CDR2 SVGIG come from the germline V gene (reference sequence). This CDR3 comprises 14 residues. J was trimmed by 6 bases and V by 0 bases; bases with no gene match: 5. The CDR3 DNA sequence: TGTGCCTGGAGTGTAGGGGGCTCGGGTCAGCCCCAGCATTTT. Translated, it gives CAWSVGGSGQPQHF.

A word on this clone: Other DNA variants within this sample encode the same CDR3. This chain uses TRBV9 with TRBJ2-5; D is perhaps TRBD2 (6 bases). Germline lookup yields CDR1 SGDLS and CDR2 YYNGEE. The V end was cut by 0 bases, the J end by 2 bases, with 8 bases between. The CDR3 runs to 14 residues. The CDR3 bases are TGTGCCAGCAGCGTAGGCGGGACGCAAGAGACCCAGTACTTC. It translates to CASSVGGTQETQYF. Full variable domain (outside the CDR3, taken from reference TRBV9 and TRBJ2-5): DSGVTQTPKHLITATGQRVTLRCSPRSGDLSVYWYQQSLDQGLQFLIQYYNGEERAKGNILERFSAQQFPDLHSELNLSSLELGDSALYFCASSVGGTQETQYFGPGTRLLVL.

The rearrangement links TRBV5-4 to TRBJ2-1; D remains ambiguous. V shed 3 bases and J shed 7 bases, with 5 bases lying between them. There are 11 residues in the CDR3. Per the germline V gene, CDR1 is SGHNT and CDR2 is YYREEE (reference sequence). CDR3 protein: CASSSFNEQFF. The CDR3 DNA is TGTGCCAGCAGCTCATTTAATGAGCAGTTCTTC.